The clone carrying this TCR beta chain has at least ten counts. Its target is unknown. Uncontrolled infection, other autoimmune disease, pregnancy or lactation disqualified patients from enrolment. Used for diagnoses were clinical symptoms, serum thyroxine and TRAb, thyroid ultrasound and orbital computed tomography. The PBMCs were sourced from fresh peripheral blood (more than 8.5 ml). The CDR3 consists of 14 residues. V was clipped by 5 bases and J by 0 bases; unmatched bases: 1. These data are taken from a study of T cells in Graves' hyperthyroidism and ophthalmopathy. Points from the study as a whole: Most expanded thyroid clonotypes above 0.001 recurred in blood.

The CDR3 regions of TCR beta were amplified from RNA transcripts. First-round RT-PCR of the TCR CDR3 relied on the HTBI primer set. TCRdb reanalysed the multiplex PCR reads using MiXCR and keeps one entry per CDR3 protein. The sample has about 350,000 distinct CDR3 sequences; around a sixth are singletons. The sequence was collected from a woman aged 40 to 50 with Graves' ophthalmopathy. The chain recombines TRBV12-3 or TRBV12-4 with TRBJ1-5, with 7 bases matching TRBD1. The sample was blood. The CDR3 coding sequence is TGTGCCAGCAGTGGGACAGCTAGCAATCAGCCCCAGCATTTT. Translation: CASSGTASNQPQHF.